The clone carrying this T cell receptor beta chain has a handful of counts. CDR1 and CDR2 (germline): SGHNT, YYREEE (reference sequence). The CDR3 runs 17 residues. Trimming removed 0 bases from V and 4 bases from J; junction bases left unmatched: 9. The data were produced by immunoSEQ multiplex PCR, yet TCRdb's version contains in-frame clones alone and is incomplete. The data show about 36,000 clones, with 90% to 95% seen just once and roughly 0.5% held by the top ten. The data originate from a study of T cell changes during pregnancy in multiple sclerosis. The sequence was collected from a female donor in good health, enrolled as a control in a pregnancy study. The chain has TRBV5-4 and TRBJ2-1; TRBD1 aligns across 8 bases. The starting material was CD4+ T cells from peripheral blood mononuclear cells, obtained in the second trimester of pregnancy. CDR3 region: CASSLGGTWDRYNEQFF. Written as DNA, the CDR3 is TGTGCCAGCAGCTTGGGGGGTACGTGGGACAGGTACAATGAGCAGTTCTTC.